The next 26 T cell receptor beta chains were all read from a single sample in a study of shared clonotypes between healthy human individuals. The assay was immunoSEQ multiplex PCR, and TCRdb's table has in-frame clones only and misses some. The sample records 1,500,000 or so clones, about 98.5% being singletons. Sequencing was carried out using naive CD4+ T cells sorted from blood. Subset in this sample: CD45RA+ positively selected. The receptors here all came from a man aged 30-40 years in good health.

The V and J genes are TRBV7-3 and TRBJ2-3; no firm D call. The CDR3 has 12 residues. Germline CDR1 reads SGHTA; CDR2 reads FQGTGA. V lost 4 bases, J lost 6 bases, and 8 bases lay in between. The CDR3 DNA sequence: TGTGCCAGCAGCTGGAACGGGGATACGCAGTATTTT. This translates into CASSWNGDTQYF.

This sequence joins TRBV5-4 and TRBJ2-7, with D perhaps being TRBD1 or TRBD2 (5 bases each). V shed 4 bases and J shed 2 bases, with 16 bases lying between them. Germline values: CDR1 SGHNT, CDR2 YYREEE (reference sequence). CDR3 length: 15 residues. CDR3 loop: CASSRLPGPAYEQYF. The CDR3 DNA is TGTGCCAGCAGCCGTCTGCCGGGACCGGCCTACGAGCAGTACTTC.

The chain links TRBV25-1 to TRBJ2-1, with a tentative D call TRBD2 (7 bases). Trimming took 3 bases from V and 12 from J, leaving 21 bases between them. CDR1 is MGHDK and CDR2 is SYGVNS in the germline V gene. CDR3 length: 15 residues. DNA of the CDR3: TGTGCCAGCAGTGAGAGTGGGGGGCGGGAGCGGGCGCAGTTCTTC. It translates to CASSESGGRERAQFF.

CDR3 amino acids: CASSEEAQGRQPQHF. Here the CDR3 DNA reads TGTGCCAGCAGTGAAGAGGCACAGGGAAGACAGCCCCAGCATTTT. The V call is TRBV2, the J call TRBJ1-5, with D possibly being TRBD1 (6 bases). V was trimmed by 1 base and J by 7 bases, leaving 14 bases between them. The length of the CDR3 is 15 residues. Germline CDR1 and CDR2: SNHLY and FYNNEI.

The chain employs TRBV7-9 and TRBJ1-5; D call uncertain. CDR3 length: 12 amino acids. Trimming removed 0 bases from V and 7 bases from J, with 4 bases in between. Per the germline V gene, CDR1 is SEHNR and CDR2 is FQNEAQ (reference sequence). The CDR3 nucleotides read TGTGCCAGCAGCTTAGCTGACCAGCCCCAGCATTTT. Amino acids: CASSLADQPQHF.

The rearrangement uses TRBV21-1 and TRBJ2-3; the table's TRBD2 call for D was not verified on the DNA. TRBV21-1 is designated a pseudogene. This CDR3 contains 13 residues. CDR3 protein: CASSPHPGDTQYF. Here the CDR3 DNA reads TGTGCCAGCAGCCCCCACCCCGGGGATACGCAGTATTTT.

V is TRBV7-3 and J is TRBJ2-5, with 9 bases that match TRBD2. This CDR3 has 15 amino acids. Germline assignment: CDR1 SGHTA and CDR2 FQGTGA. V shed 2 bases, J shed 5 bases, and the junction held 6 bases outside the gene matches. CDR3 sequence (DNA): TGTGCCAGCAGCTTACCAGCGGGAGGAAGTGAGACCCAGTACTTC. Its protein product is CASSLPAGGSETQYF.

The rearrangement uses TRBV4-3 and TRBJ2-1; D remains unclear. This CDR3 spans 16 amino acids. Germline CDR1 reads LGHNA; CDR2 reads YSLEER. V lost 2 bases and J lost 4, with 15 bases in between. The CDR3 DNA reads TGCGCCAGCAGCCAATTGCGCATGCTGAAATACAATGAGCAGTTCTTC. Translation gives CASSQLRMLKYNEQFF.

The chain is built from TRBV7-6 and TRBJ2-7; 9 bases fit TRBD1. CDR1 SGHVS and CDR2 FNYEAQ come from the germline V gene. CDR3 size: 17 residues. After removal of 5 bases from V and 0 bases from J, the junction contained 11 bases not matched to a gene. The CDR3 region has the DNA TGTGCCAGCAGCCCCCGCCCAACAGGGGGCCACTCCTACGAGCAGTACTTC. It codes for CASSPRPTGGHSYEQYF.

V is TRBV25-1 and J is TRBJ1-1; the D gene is possibly TRBD1 (6 bases). The CDR3 contains 16 residues. V gave up 5 bases and J gave up 5 bases, with 21 bases separating them. The germline V gene encodes CDR1 MGHDK and CDR2 SYGVNS. The DNA of the CDR3 is TGTGCCAGCAGTTCGGGGCAAGGGGGGGCTTGGACTGAAGCTTTCTTT. Translating it yields CASSSGQGGAWTEAFF.

The J gene is TRBJ2-3, the V gene TRBV2; TRBD2 aligns across 11 bases. This CDR3 is 17 amino acids long. CDR1 SNHLY and CDR2 FYNNEI come from the germline V gene. V lost 1 base and J lost 5; bases outside the gene matches: 8. Written as DNA, the CDR3 is TGTGCCAGCAGTGAAGGGGTACTAGCGGGAGAGGGAGATACGCAGTATTTT. This codes for CASSEGVLAGEGDTQYF.

The chain couples TRBV6-6 to TRBJ2-5, with a weak D call TRBD2 (6 bases). In germline, CDR1 is MNHNY, CDR2 SVGAGI (reference sequence). The CDR3 consists of 15 residues. V was clipped by 4 bases and J by 7 bases, with 19 bases between them. The CDR3 nucleotides are TGTGCCAGCAGTTCCCCCGACCTAAACGGGGGGACCCAGTACTTC. Translating it yields CASSSPDLNGGTQYF.

The V and J genes are TRBV4-1 and TRBJ2-1; D call uncertain. V lost 3 bases and J lost 5, with 11 bases in between. The CDR3 loop spans 14 amino acids. In germline, CDR1 is MGHRA, CDR2 YSYEKL. Written as DNA, the CDR3 is TGCGCCAGCAGCCACCCCCCCGGAAACAATGAGCAGTTCTTC. Its protein is CASSHPPGNNEQFF.

In the case of this clone: The germline gene is not matched at one end of the junction; a read error may be the cause. The chain uses TRBV2 and TRBJ2-7; 7 nucleotides line up with TRBD1. Germline V gives CDR1 SNHLY, CDR2 FYNNEI. This CDR3 has 11 amino acids. CDR3 coding DNA: TGTGCCAGCAGCGAGAACTTTGAGGACAGGTTC. Protein: CASSENFEDRF.

V gene TRBV27 combines with J gene TRBJ2-1, with 11 bases that match TRBD2. The CDR3 length is 21 residues. J lost 0 bases, V lost 5 bases, and 18 bases had no gene match. Germline lookup yields CDR1 MNHEY and CDR2 SMNVEV (reference sequence). Written as DNA, the CDR3 is TGTGCCAGCAGTGAGCCCACCTACGGACTAGCGGGCCGCAGCTCCTACAATGAGCAGTTCTTC. Translating it yields CASSEPTYGLAGRSSYNEQFF.

CDR3 nucleotide sequence: TGCAGTGCTAGCGGGAAATACGAGCAGTACTTC. Its translation: CSASGKYEQYF. The J gene is TRBJ2-7, the V gene TRBV20-1; TRBD2 is a possible D gene (5 bases). There are 11 residues in the CDR3. Germline V gives CDR1 DFQATT, CDR2 SNEGSKA (reference sequence). Deletions cut 3 bases from V and 4 bases from J, with 7 bases between.

The rearrangement joins TRBV5-1 to TRBJ1-4; 11 bases map to TRBD1. V shed 4 bases and J 7 bases; nucleotides not matched to a gene: 3. The CDR3 consists of 14 residues. Germline values: CDR1 SGHRS, CDR2 YFSETQ. CDR3 region: CASSVGTGGEKLFF. CDR3 coding DNA: TGCGCCAGCAGCGTCGGGACAGGGGGTGAAAAACTGTTTTTT.

The chain is built from TRBV15 and TRBJ2-5; D is undetermined. This CDR3 has 13 residues. The germline V and J ends were trimmed by 0 bases and 4 bases, with 6 bases remaining between them. Germline V lookup: CDR1 LNHNV, CDR2 YYDKDF (reference sequence). The CDR3 DNA reads as TGTGCCACCAGCAGAGACGTCGGAGAGACCCAGTACTTC. It specifies CATSRDVGETQYF.

This chain links TRBV7-9 with TRBJ2-2; a weak D match, TRBD2 (6 bases). V shed 0 bases and J shed 6 bases, with 11 bases lying between them. Germline-derived CDR1 and CDR2 are SEHNR and FQNEAQ (reference sequence). This CDR3 comprises 15 residues. The CDR3 reads CASSLAGGMPGELFF. The CDR3, as DNA: TGTGCCAGCAGCTTAGCGGGAGGAATGCCCGGGGAGCTGTTTTTT. Full variable domain (outside the CDR3, taken from reference TRBV7-9 and TRBJ2-2): DTGVSQNPRHKITKRGQNVTFRCDPISEHNRLYWYRQTLGQGPEFLTYFQNEAQLEKSRLLSDRFSAERPKGSFSTLEIQRTEQGDSAMYLCASSLAGGMPGELFFGEGSRLTVL.

J is TRBJ1-2 and V is TRBV29-1; D is perhaps TRBD1 (5 bases). Germline assignment: CDR1 SQVTM and CDR2 ANQGSEA. Trimming cost V 7 bases and J 3 bases, with 12 bases left between them. This CDR3 region has 12 residues. The chain's CDR3 is CSAGDGHYGYTF. CDR3 DNA: TGCAGCGCTGGGGACGGCCACTATGGCTACACCTTC.

The chain couples TRBV12-5 to TRBJ2-2; TRBD1 matches 7 bases. The CDR3 is 13 amino acids. Germline V gene data show CDR1 as LGHNT and CDR2 as FRNRAP. V trimming: 6 bases; J trimming: 8 bases; junction bases outside the gene matches: 6. The CDR3 coding sequence is TGTGCTAGTGGGAATGACAGGGCGGGGGAGCTGTTTTTT. Protein sequence: CASGNDRAGELFF.

J is TRBJ1-5 and V is TRBV18; no reliable D call. This CDR3 spans 13 amino acids. Trimming removed 6 bases from V and 5 bases from J, with 11 bases in between. Germline values: CDR1 KGHSH, CDR2 LQKENI. The CDR3 sequence: CASSRLKDQPQHF. CDR3 sequence (DNA): TGTGCCAGCTCCCGACTGAAGGATCAGCCCCAGCATTTT. Complete variable domain (other parts from reference TRBV18 and TRBJ1-5): NAGVMQNPRHLVRRRGQEARLRCSPMKGHSHVYWYRQLPEEGLKFMVYLQKENIIDESGMPKERFSAEFPKEGPSILRIQQVVRGDSAAYFCASSRLKDQPQHFGDGTRLSIL.

The chain joins TRBV7-3 to TRBJ2-2; 14 nucleotides match TRBD2. V gave up 6 bases and J gave up 3 bases; unmatched junction bases: 12. Germline lookup yields CDR1 SGHTA and CDR2 FQGTGA. The CDR3 spans 19 residues. The CDR3 nucleotides read TGTGCCAGCAGAGAACAGCCGGGACTAGCGGGAGTCGACACCGGGGAGCTGTTTTTT. It is translated as CASREQPGLAGVDTGELFF.

The chain joins TRBV6-1 to TRBJ1-5, with 9 bases identical to TRBD1. The V gene end was trimmed by 8 bases and the J gene end by 7 bases; junction bases not matched to a gene: 6. The CDR3 sequence is 13 residues long. Germline values: CDR1 MNHNS, CDR2 SASEGT. The CDR3 reads CASLGTGIQPQHF. For the CDR3, the DNA is TGTGCCAGCCTAGGGACAGGGATCCAGCCCCAGCATTTT.

This chain links TRBV7-2 with TRBJ2-7, with no clear D. V shed 1 base and J shed 5 bases, with 9 bases lying between them. CDR3 size: 13 residues. Germline V gene lookup returns CDR1 SGHTA and CDR2 FQGNSA. CDR3 loop: CASSLDSLNEQYF. For the CDR3, the DNA is TGTGCCAGCAGCTTAGATTCTCTGAACGAGCAGTACTTC.

The CDR3 is CASSLLRSYEQYF. The CDR3 DNA follows: TGCGCCAGCAGCTTGTTGCGGTCCTACGAGCAGTACTTC. The V call is TRBV5-1, the J call TRBJ2-7; D not certain. V gave up 1 base and J gave up 1 base, with 6 bases separating them. CDR3 length: 13 amino acids. From germline, CDR1 is SGHRS and CDR2 YFSETQ.